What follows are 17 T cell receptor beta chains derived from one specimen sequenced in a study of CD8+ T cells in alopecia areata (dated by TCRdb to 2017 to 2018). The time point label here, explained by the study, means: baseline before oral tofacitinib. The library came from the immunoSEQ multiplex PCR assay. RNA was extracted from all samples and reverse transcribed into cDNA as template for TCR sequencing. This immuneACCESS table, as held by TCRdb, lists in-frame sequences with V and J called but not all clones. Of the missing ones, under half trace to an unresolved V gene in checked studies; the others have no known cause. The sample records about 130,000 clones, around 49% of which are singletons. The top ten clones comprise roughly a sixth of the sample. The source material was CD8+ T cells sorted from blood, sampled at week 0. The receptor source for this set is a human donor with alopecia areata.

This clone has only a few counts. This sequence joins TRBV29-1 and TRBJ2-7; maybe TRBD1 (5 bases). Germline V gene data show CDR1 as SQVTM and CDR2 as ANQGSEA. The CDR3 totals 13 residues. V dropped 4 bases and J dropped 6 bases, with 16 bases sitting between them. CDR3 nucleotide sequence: TGCAGCGTTGTACAGGCCTCCTCTGGCGAGCAGTACTTC. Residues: CSVVQASSGEQYF.

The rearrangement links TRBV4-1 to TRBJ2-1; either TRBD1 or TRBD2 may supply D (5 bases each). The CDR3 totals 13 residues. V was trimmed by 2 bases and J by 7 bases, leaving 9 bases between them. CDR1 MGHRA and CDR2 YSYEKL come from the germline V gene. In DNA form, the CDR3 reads TGCGCCAGCAGCCAAATCAGGGAGAATGAGCAGTTCTTC. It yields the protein CASSQIRENEQFF.

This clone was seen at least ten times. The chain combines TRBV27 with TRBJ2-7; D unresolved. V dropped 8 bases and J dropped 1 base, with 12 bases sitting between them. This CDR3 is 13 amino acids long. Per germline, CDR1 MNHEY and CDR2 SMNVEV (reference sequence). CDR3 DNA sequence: TGTGCCAGCCGTCCTACTGGTTCCTACGAGCAGTACTTC. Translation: CASRPTGSYEQYF.

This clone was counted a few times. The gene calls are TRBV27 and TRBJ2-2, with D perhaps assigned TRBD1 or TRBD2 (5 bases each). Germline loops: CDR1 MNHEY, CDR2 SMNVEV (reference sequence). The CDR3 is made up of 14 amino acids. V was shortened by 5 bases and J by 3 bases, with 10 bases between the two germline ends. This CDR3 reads CASSPLGDTGELFF. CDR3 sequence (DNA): TGTGCCAGCAGTCCGCTGGGGGACACCGGGGAGCTGTTTTTT.

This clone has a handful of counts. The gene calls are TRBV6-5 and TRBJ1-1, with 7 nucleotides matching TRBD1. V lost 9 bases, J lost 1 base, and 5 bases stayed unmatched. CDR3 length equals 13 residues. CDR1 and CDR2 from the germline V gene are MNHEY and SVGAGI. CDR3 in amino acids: CASLGQQNTEAFF. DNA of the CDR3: TGTGCCAGTTTGGGACAGCAGAACACTGAAGCTTTCTTT.

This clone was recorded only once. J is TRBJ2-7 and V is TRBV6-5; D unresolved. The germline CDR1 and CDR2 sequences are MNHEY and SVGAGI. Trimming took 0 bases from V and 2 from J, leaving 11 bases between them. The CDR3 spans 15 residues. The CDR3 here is CASSYSIPATYEQYF. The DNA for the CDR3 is TGTGCCAGCAGTTACTCGATTCCGGCAACCTACGAGCAGTACTTC.

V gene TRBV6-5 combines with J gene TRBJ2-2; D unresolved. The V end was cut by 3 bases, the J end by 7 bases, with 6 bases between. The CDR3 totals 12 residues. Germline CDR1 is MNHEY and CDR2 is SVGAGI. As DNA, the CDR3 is TGTGCCAGCAGTTATACAGTCGGGGAGCTGTTTTTT. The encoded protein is CASSYTVGELFF.

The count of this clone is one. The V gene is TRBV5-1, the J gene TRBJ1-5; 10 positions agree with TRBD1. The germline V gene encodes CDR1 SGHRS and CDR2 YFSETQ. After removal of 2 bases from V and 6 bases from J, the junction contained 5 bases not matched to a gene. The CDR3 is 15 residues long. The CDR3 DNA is TGCGCCAGCAGCTTATGGACAGGGGGTACTCAGCCCCAGCATTTT. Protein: CASSLWTGGTQPQHF. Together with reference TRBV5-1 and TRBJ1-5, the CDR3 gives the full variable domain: KAGVTQTPRYLIKTRGQQVTLSCSPISGHRSVSWYQQTPGQGLQFLFEYFSETQRNKGNFPGRFSGRQFSNSRSEMNVSTLELGDSALYLCASSLWTGGTQPQHFGDGTRLSIL.

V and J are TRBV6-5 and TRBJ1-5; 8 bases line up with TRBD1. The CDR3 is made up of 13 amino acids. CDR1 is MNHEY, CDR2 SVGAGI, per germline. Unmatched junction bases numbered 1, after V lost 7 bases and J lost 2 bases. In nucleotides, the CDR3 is TGTGCCAGCAAGGGACAGGGCAATCAGCCCCAGCATTTT. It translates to CASKGQGNQPQHF.

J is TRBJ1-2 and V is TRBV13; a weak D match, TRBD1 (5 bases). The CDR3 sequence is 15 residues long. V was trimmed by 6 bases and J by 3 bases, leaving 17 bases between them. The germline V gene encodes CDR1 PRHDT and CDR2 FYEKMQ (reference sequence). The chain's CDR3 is CASSLTPGGDYGYTF. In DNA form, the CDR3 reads TGTGCCAGCAGTCTTACCCCGGGGGGGGACTATGGCTACACCTTC.

The CDR3 DNA reads TGTGCCACCAGCTTTCGGACCGCTTGGTCACCCCTCCACTTT. Protein: CATSFRTAWSPLHF. V usage is TRBV15 and J usage is TRBJ1-6; D remains unclear. V lost 5 bases and J 10 bases, leaving 15 bases between the germline ends. CDR3 length: 14 residues. Germline CDR1 LNHNV, CDR2 YYDKDF (reference sequence).

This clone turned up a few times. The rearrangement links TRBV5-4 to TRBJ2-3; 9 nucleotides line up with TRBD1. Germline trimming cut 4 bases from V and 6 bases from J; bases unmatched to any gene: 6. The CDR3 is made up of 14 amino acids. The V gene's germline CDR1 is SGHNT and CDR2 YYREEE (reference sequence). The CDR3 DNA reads TGTGCCAGCAGCACGGACAGGGGCGGGGATACGCAGTATTTT. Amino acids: CASSTDRGGDTQYF.

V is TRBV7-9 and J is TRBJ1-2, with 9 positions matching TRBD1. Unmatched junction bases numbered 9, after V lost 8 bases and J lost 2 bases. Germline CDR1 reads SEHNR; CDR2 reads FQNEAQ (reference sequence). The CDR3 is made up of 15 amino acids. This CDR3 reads CASQWGQGINYGYTF. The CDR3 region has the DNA TGTGCCAGCCAATGGGGACAGGGAATAAACTATGGCTACACCTTC.

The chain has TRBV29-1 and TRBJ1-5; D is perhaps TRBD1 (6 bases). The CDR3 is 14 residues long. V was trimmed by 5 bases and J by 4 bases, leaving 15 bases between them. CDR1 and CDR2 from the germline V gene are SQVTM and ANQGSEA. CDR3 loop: CSVSLDRLNQPQHF. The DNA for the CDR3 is TGCAGCGTTTCTCTAGACAGGCTTAATCAGCCCCAGCATTTT. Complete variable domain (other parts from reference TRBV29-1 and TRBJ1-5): SAVISQKPSRDICQRGTSLTIQCQVDSQVTMMFWYRQQPGQSLTLIATANQGSEATYESGFVIDKFPISRPNLTFSTLTVSNMSPEDSSIYLCSVSLDRLNQPQHFGDGTRLSIL.

The CDR3 region is CASSGRGRGLWETQYF. As DNA, the CDR3 is TGTGCCAGCAGTGGCCGAGGGAGGGGGCTTTGGGAGACCCAGTACTTC. This chain links TRBV25-1 with TRBJ2-5; TRBD1 or TRBD2 may be the D gene (7 bases each). V was trimmed by 4 bases and J by 5 bases, leaving 20 bases between them. Germline assignment: CDR1 MGHDK and CDR2 SYGVNS. CDR3 length: 16 amino acids.

The CDR3 protein is CSVEDRGSGRAEAFF. DNA for the CDR3: TGCAGCGTTGAAGATCGCGGCTCCGGTAGGGCTGAAGCTTTCTTT. The chain has TRBV29-1 and TRBJ1-1; D uncertain. Germline assignment: CDR1 SQVTM and CDR2 ANQGSEA. The CDR3 contains 15 residues. Deletions cut 0 bases from V and 6 bases from J, with 17 bases between.

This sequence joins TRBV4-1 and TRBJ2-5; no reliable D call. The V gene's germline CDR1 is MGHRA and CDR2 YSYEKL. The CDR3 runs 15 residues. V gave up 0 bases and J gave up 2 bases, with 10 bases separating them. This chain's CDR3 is CASSQDQRPQETQYF. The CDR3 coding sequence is TGCGCCAGCAGCCAAGACCAGCGACCACAAGAGACCCAGTACTTC.